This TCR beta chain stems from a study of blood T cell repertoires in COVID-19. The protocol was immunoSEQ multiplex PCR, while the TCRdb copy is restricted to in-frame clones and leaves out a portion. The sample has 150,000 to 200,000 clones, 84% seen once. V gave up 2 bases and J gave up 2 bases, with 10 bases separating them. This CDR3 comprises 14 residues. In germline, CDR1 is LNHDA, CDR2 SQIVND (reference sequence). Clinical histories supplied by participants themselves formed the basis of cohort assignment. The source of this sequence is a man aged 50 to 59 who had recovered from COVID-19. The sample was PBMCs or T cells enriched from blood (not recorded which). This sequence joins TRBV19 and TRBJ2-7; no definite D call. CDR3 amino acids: CASSISVRAYEQYF. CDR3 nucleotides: TGTGCCAGTAGTATATCTGTCCGCGCCTACGAGCAGTACTTC.